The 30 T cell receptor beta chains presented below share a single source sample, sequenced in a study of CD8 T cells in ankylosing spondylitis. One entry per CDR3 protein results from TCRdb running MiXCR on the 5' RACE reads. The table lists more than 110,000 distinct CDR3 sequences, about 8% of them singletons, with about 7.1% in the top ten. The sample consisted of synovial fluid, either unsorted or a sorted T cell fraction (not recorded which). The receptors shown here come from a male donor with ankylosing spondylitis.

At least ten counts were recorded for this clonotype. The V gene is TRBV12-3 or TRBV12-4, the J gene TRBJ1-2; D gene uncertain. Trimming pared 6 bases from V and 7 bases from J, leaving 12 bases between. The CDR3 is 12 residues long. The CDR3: CASSRMGGGYTF. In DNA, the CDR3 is TGTGCCAGCAGCAGGATGGGAGGTGGCTACACCTTC.

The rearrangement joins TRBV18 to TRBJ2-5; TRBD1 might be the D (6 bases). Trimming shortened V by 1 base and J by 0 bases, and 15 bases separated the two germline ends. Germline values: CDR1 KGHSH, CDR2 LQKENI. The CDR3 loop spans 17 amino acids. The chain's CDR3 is CASSPLGTGIYQETQYF. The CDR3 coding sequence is TGTGCCAGCTCACCACTCGGAACAGGGATTTACCAAGAGACCCAGTACTTC.

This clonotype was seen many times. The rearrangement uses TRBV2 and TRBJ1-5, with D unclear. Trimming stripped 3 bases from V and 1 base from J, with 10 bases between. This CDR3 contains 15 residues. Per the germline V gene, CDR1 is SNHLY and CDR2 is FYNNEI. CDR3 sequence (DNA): TGTGCCAGCAGTGATTGGGCAGCCAGCAATCAGCCCCAGCATTTT. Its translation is CASSDWAASNQPQHF. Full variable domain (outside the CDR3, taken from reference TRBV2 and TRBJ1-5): EPEVTQTPSHQVTQMGQEVILRCVPISNHLYFYWYRQILGQKVEFLVSFYNNEISEKSEIFDDQFSVERPDGSNFTLKIRSTKLEDSAMYFCASSDWAASNQPQHFGDGTRLSIL.

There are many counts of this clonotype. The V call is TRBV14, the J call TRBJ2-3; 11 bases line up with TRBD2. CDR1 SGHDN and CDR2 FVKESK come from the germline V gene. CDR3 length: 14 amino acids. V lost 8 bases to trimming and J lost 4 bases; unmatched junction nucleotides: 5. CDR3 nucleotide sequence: TGTGCCAGCTCACTAGCGGGAGCTGCAGATACGCAGTATTTT. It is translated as CASSLAGAADTQYF.

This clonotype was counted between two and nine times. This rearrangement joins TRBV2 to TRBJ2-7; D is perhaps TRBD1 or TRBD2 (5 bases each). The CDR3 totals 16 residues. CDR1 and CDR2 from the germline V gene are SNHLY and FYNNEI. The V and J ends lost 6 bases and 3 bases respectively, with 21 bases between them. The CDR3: CASSLGRIRDLYEQYF. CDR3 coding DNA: TGTGCCAGCAGCTTGGGACGGATCCGGGACCTCTACGAGCAGTACTTC.

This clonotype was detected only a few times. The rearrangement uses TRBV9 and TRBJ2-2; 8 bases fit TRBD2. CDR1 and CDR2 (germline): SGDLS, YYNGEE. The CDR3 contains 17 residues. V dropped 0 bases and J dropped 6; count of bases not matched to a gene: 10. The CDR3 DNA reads TGTGCCAGCAGCGTAGAGGACGGGGGGGCCTTGGCCGGGGAGCTGTTTTTT. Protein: CASSVEDGGALAGELFF.

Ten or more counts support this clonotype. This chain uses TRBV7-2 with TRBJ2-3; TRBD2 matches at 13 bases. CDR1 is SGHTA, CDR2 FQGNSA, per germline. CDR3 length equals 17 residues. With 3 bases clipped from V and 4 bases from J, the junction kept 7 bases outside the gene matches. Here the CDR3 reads CASSFRLAGGQADTQYF. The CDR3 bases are TGTGCCAGCAGCTTCCGACTAGCGGGAGGTCAGGCAGATACGCAGTATTTT. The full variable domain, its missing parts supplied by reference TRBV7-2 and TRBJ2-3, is GAGVSQSPSNKVTEKGKDVELRCDPISGHTALYWYRQSLGQGLEFLIYFQGNSAPDKSGLPSDRFSAERTGGSVSTLTIQRTQQEDSAVYLCASSFRLAGGQADTQYFGPGTRLTVL.

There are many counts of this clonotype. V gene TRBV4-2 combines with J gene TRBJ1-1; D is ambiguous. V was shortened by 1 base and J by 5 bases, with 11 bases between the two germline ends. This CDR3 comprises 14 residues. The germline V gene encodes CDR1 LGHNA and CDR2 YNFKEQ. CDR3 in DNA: TGTGCCAGCAGCCAAGTGTCGGGCGAAACTGAAGCTTTCTTT. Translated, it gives CASSQVSGETEAFF.

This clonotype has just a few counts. CDR3 DNA sequence: TGTGCCAGCAGTGTTCGACCCGGGACAGCACGCCGCGGCTACACCTTC. This encodes CASSVRPGTARRGYTF. The V call is TRBV6-2 or TRBV6-3, the J call TRBJ1-2; 7 bases align to TRBD1. The CDR3 extends over 16 amino acids. The ends lost 5 bases at V and 8 bases at J; junction bases unmatched: 17. The germline gives CDR1 MNHEY, CDR2 SVGEGT.

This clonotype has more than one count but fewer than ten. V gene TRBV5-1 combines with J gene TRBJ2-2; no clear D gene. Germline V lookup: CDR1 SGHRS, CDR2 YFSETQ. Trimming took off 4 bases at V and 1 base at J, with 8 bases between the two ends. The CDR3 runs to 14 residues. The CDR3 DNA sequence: TGCGCCAGCAGCCTCGGATGGAACACCGGGGAGCTGTTTTTT. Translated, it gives CASSLGWNTGELFF.

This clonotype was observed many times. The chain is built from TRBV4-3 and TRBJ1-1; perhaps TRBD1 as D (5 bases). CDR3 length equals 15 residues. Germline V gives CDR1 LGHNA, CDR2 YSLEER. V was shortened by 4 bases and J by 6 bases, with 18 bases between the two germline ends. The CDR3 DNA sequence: TGCGCCAGCAGCCTTAACGTATGGGGCTTTGCTGAAGCTTTCTTT. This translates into CASSLNVWGFAEAFF.

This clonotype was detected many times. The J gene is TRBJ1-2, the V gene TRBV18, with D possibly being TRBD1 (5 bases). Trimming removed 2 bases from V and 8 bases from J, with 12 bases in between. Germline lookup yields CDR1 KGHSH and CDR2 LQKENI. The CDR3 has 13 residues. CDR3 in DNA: TGTGCCAGCTCACCAGGGACCCAGTGGGGCTACACCTTC. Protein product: CASSPGTQWGYTF.

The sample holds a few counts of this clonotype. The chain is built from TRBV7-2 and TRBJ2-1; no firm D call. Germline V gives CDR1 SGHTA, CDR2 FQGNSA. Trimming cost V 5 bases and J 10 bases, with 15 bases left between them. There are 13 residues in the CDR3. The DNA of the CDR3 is TGTGCCAGCAGCCCCGTTCCCGGAGCCGAGCAGTTCTTC. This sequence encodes CASSPVPGAEQFF.

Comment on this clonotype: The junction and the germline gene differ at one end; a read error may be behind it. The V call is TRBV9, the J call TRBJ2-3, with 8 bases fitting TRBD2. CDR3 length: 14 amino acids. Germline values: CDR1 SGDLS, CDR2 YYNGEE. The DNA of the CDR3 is TGTGCCAGCAGCGCAGGACTAGCATCAGATTCGCAGTATTTT. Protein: CASSAGLASDSQYF.

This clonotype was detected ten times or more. The CDR3 DNA is TGTGCCAGCAGCTTAGGGATTGGAAACACCATATATTTT. Protein: CASSLGIGNTIYF. The chain joins TRBV7-9 to TRBJ1-3; D is undetermined. Germline loops: CDR1 SEHNR, CDR2 FQNEAQ (reference sequence). CDR3 length: 13 amino acids. The ends were cut back, 1 base at V and 3 bases at J, with 4 bases in the middle.

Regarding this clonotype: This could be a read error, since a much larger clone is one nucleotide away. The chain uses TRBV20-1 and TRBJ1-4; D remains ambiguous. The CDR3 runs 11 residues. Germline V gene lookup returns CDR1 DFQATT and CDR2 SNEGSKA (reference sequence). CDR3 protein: CSAPNDEKLLF. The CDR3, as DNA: TGCAGTGCCCCGAATGATGAAAAACTGTTGTTT.

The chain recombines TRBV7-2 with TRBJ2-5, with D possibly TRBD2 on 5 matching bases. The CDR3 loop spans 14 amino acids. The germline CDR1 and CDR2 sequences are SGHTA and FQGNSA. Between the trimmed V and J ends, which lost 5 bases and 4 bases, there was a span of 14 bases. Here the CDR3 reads CASSRSSTLETQYF. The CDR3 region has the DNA TGTGCCAGCAGCCGTTCTAGCACGTTAGAGACCCAGTACTTC.

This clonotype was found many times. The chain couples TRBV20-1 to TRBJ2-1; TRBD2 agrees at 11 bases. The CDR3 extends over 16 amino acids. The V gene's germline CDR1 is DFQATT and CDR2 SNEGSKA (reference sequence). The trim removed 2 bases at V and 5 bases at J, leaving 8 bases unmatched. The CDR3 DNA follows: TGCAGTGCTAGACATAAGGGGACTAGCGGCAACAATGAGCAGTTCTTC. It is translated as CSARHKGTSGNNEQFF.

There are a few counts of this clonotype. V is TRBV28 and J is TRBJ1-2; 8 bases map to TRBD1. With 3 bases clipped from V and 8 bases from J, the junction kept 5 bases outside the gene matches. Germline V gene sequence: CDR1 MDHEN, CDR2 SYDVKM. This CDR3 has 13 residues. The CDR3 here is CASSFPTGGGYTF. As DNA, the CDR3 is TGTGCCAGCAGTTTTCCAACAGGGGGAGGCTACACCTTC.

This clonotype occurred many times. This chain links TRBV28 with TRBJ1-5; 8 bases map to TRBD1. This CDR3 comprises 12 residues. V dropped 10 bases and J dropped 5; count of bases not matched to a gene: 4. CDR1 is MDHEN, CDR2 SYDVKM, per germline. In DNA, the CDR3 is TGTGCCACCTGGACAGGGTATCAGCCCCAGCATTTT. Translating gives CATWTGYQPQHF.

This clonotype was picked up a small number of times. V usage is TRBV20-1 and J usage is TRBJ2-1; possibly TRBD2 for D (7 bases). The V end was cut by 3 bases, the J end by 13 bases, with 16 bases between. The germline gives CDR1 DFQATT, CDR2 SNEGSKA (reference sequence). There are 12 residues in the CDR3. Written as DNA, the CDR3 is TGCAGTGCTAGGATGCTAGGGGGGGTACAGTTCTTC. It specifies CSARMLGGVQFF.

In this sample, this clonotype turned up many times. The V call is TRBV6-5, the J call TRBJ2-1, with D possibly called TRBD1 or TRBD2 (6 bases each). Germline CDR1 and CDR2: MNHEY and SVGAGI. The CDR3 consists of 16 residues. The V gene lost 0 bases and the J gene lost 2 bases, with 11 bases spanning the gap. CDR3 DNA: TGTGCCAGCAGTTACTCGAGTGGGGGGCCCTACAATGAGCAGTTCTTC. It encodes CASSYSSGGPYNEQFF.

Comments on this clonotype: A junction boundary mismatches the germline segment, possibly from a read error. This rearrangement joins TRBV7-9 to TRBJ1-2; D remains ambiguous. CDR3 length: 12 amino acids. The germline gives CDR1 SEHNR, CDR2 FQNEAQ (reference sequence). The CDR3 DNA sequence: TGTGCCAACAGCTTAGAAGAGTATGGCTACACCTTC. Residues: CANSLEEYGYTF.

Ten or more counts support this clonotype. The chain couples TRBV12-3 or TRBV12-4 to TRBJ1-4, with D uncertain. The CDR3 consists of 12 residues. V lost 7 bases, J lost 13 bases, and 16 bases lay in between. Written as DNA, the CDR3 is TGTGCCAGCACTCAGAGAAAGTCGGGACTGTTTTTT. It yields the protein CASTQRKSGLFF.

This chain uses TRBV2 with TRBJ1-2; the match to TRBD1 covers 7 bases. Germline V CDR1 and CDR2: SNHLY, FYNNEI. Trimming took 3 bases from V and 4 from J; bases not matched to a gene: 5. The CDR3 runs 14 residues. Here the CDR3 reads CASSDGGTVYGYTF. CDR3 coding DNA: TGTGCCAGCAGTGATGGGGGGACAGTCTATGGCTACACCTTC.

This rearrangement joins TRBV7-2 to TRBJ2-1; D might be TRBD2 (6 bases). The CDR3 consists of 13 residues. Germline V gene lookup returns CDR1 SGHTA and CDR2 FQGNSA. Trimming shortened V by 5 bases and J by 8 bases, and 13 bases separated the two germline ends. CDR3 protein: CASSLTSIYEQFF. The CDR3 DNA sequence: TGTGCCAGCAGCCTGACTAGTATATATGAGCAGTTCTTC.

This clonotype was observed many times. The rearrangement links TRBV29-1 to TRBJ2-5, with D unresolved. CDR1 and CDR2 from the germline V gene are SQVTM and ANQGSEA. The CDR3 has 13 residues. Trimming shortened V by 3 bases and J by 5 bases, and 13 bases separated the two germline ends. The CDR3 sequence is CSVDFSGGETQYF. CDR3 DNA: TGCAGCGTTGATTTTTCAGGCGGCGAGACCCAGTACTTC.

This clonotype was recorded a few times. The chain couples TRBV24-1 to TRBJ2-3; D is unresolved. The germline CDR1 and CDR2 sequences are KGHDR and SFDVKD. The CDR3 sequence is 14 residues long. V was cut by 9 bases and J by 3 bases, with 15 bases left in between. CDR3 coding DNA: TGTGCCACCGTTTTACGGCCAGCAACAGATACGCAGTATTTT. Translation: CATVLRPATDTQYF.

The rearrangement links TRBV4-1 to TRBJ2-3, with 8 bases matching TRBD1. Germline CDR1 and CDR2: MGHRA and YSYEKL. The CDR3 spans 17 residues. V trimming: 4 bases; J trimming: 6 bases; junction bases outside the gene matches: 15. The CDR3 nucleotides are TGCGCCAGCAGCCGTCTCAACTCAGGGGGCGGTAGGGATACGCAGTATTTT. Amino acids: CASSRLNSGGGRDTQYF.

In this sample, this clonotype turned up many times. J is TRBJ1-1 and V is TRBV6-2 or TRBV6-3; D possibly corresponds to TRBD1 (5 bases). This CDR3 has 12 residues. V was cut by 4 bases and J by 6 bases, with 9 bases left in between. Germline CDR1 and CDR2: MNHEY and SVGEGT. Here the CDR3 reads CASSSWDAEAFF. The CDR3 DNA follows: TGTGCCAGCAGTTCATGGGACGCTGAAGCTTTCTTT.